The source of this T cell receptor beta chain is a study of PD-1 blockade in classical Hodgkin lymphoma. Background on the study: Intravenous infusions of nivolumab 3 mg/kg reached patients every 2 weeks.

J gave up 7 bases and V 0 bases, and 10 bases lay outside the gene matches. The CDR3 consists of 16 residues. The germline gives CDR1 KGHSH, CDR2 LQKENI. The repertoire was sequenced with immunoSEQ multiplex PCR; TCRdb's copy has only in-frame clones and lacks some. Of about 53,000 clones listed, approximately 81% are singletons. All trial patients relapsed after autologous stem cell transplantation. Sample: peripheral blood mononuclear cells (PBMCs), taken at baseline. The V and J genes are TRBV18 and TRBJ1-2; 8 bases are shared with TRBD1. The TCR was taken from a human donor with classical Hodgkin lymphoma. DNA for the CDR3: TGTGCCAGCTCACCACCTAACCCAGGGGGCTTTTCTGGCTACACCTTC. Amino acid sequence: CASSPPNPGGFSGYTF.